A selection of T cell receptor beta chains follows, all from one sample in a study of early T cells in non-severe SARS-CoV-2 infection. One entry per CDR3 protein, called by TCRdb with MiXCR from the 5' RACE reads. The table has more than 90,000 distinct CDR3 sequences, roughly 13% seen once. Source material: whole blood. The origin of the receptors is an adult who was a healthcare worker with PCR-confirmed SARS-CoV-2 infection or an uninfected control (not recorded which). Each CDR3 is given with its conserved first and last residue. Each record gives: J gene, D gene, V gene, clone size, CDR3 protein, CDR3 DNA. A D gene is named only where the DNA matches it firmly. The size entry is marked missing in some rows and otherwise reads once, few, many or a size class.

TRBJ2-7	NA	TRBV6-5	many	CASSPGAGPSYEQYF	TGTGCCAGCAGTCCTGGGGCAGGGCCCTCCTACGAGCAGTACTTC
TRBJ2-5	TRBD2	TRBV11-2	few	CASSSGTKETQYF	TGTGCCAGCAGCTCCGGGACTAAAGAGACCCAGTACTTC
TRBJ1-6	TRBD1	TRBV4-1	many	CASSQGQGLYNSPLHF	TGCGCCAGCAGCCAGGGACAGGGGCTCTATAATTCACCCCTCCACTTT
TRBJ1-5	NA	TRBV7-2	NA	CASSLVVGNSNQPQHF	TGTGCCAGCAGCTTAGTAGTCGGTAATAGCAATCAGCCCCAGCATTTT
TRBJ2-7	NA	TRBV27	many	CASSLSGQEGLEYF	TGTGCCAGCAGTTTATCGGGCCAGGAGGGTCTGGAGTACTTC
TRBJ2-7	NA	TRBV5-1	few	CASSLYSATYEQYF	TGCGCCAGCAGCTTGTACAGTGCCACCTACGAGCAGTACTTC
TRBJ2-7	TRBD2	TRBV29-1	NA	CSVDGDYSYEQYF	TGCAGCGTTGACGGGGACTATTCCTACGAGCAGTACTTC
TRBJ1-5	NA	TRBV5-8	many	CASSLGGRTGNQPQHF	TGTGCCAGCAGCCTGGGGGGGAGGACAGGCAATCAGCCCCAGCATTTT
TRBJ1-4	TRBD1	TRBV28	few	CASSFTGVDEKLFF	TGTGCCAGCAGTTTTACAGGGGTGGATGAAAAACTGTTTTTT
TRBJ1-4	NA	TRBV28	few	CASSAPGGVAGEKLFF	TGTGCCAGCAGCGCTCCGGGAGGTGTGGCGGGGGAAAAACTGTTTTTT
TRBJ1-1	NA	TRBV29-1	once	CSVEVGGTLRAFF	TGCAGCGTCGAGGTCGGGGGCACCCTGCGGGCTTTCTTT
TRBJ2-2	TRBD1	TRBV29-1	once	CSVVPGTGVSGELFF	TGCAGCGTTGTACCGGGGACAGGGGTGTCCGGGGAGCTGTTTTTT
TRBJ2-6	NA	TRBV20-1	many	CSARDPGANVLTF	TGCAGTGCTAGAGATCCTGGGGCCAACGTCCTGACTTTC
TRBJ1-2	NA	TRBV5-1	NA	CASSLLADDEGGYTF	TGCGCCAGCAGCTTGTTGGCCGACGACGAAGGTGGCTACACCTTC
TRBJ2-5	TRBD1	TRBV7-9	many	CASSLRTGQETQYF	TGTGCCAGCAGCCTAAGGACAGGCCAAGAGACCCAGTACTTC